Listed below are T cell receptor beta chains from one sample, sequenced in a study of cytomegalovirus exposure and HLA in healthy donors. Clones were read by immunoSEQ multiplex PCR, and TCRdb kept only the in-frame ones, dropping some. The sample consists of approximately 220,000 clones, under 80% of them appearing once. The sample taken for sequencing was PBMCs. Receptor source: a girl under 10 years old in good health and CMV-seronegative. The CDR3 runs from the conserved cysteine through the conserved F or W. D genes are given only for firm matches. Clone size is stated in some rows and not others, as once, few, many or a class when expanded.

V gene,clone size,D gene,J gene,CDR3 DNA,CDR3 protein
TRBV7-9,-,-,TRBJ2-2,TGTGCCAGTCTATTTTCTCCGAACACCGGGGAGCTGTTTTTT,CASLFSPNTGELFF
TRBV6-1,once,-,TRBJ2-7,TGTGCCAGCACTTCGGACAGTACCTTTGGGGAGCAGTACTTC,CASTSDSTFGEQYF
TRBV28,-,-,TRBJ1-6,TGTGCCAGCAGGAGCCTCCCCGGACACCTGGGATCACCCCTCCACTTT,CASRSLPGHLGSPLHF
TRBV7-9,-,-,TRBJ2-2,TGTGCCAGCTGCCTTACAGGGCCCACCGGGGAGCTGTTTTTT,CASCLTGPTGELFF
TRBV6-5,-,TRBD1,TRBJ2-3,TGTGCCACCACAGGGGACACAGATACGCAGTATTTT,CATTGDTDTQYF
TRBV28,-,TRBD1,TRBJ1-2,TGTGCCAGCAGTTTATACACAGGGGCCTATGGCTACACCTTC,CASSLYTGAYGYTF
TRBV6-1,-,-,TRBJ2-1,TGTGCCAGCAGTGAACGTTGGTCTAGGAGCCACAATGAGCAGTTCTTC,CASSERWSRSHNEQFF
TRBV19,-,TRBD1,TRBJ1-2,TGTGCCAGTAGTACCGACAGGGGATCCTTCTATGGCTACACCTTC,CASSTDRGSFYGYTF
TRBV13,-,TRBD2,TRBJ2-1,TGTGCCAGCACCTCCTCCCTAGCGGGAGTCGGCAATGAGCAGTTCTTC,CASTSSLAGVGNEQFF
TRBV4-1,-,TRBD1,TRBJ1-1,TGCGCCAGCAGCTCAAGCCCAGGGGGCGACTTAACTGAAGCTTTCTTT,CASSSSPGGDLTEAFF
TRBV5-1,few,TRBD1,TRBJ1-2,TGCGCCAGCAGCTGGACTACAGGGGAGTATGGCTACACCTTC,CASSWTTGEYGYTF
TRBV11-2,-,-,TRBJ1-4,TGTGCCAGCAGCTTAGGGGGCGTAGCTAATGAAAAACTGTTTTTT,CASSLGGVANEKLFF
TRBV15,-,-,TRBJ2-3,TGTGCCACCAGCAGAACTGGAAACCCCAGGGGTTTGAGCACAGATACGCAGTATTTT,CATSRTGNPRGLSTDTQYF
TRBV30,-,TRBD2,TRBJ2-4,TGTGCCTGGAGTCCCCGACTAGCGGGGTTAGCCAAAAACATTCAGTACTTC,CAWSPRLAGLAKNIQYF
TRBV6-5,-,-,TRBJ1-1,TGTGCCAGCAGTTTCGATAAACAGGGATCCTTAACTGAAGCTTTCTTT,CASSFDKQGSLTEAFF
TRBV5-5,-,TRBD1,TRBJ1-5,TGTGCCAGCAGCTTGTACCTGACAGGGGGCGCTGGACAGCCCCAGCATTTT,CASSLYLTGGAGQPQHF
TRBV14,-,TRBD2,TRBJ2-3,TGTGCCAGCAGCCAAGACCCCGGAGAGCTAGCGGCCATCCAAGATACGCAGTATTTT,CASSQDPGELAAIQDTQYF
TRBV12-5,-,-,TRBJ1-5,TGTGCTAGTGGTTTGGGCAGGGGTCAGCCCCAGCATTTT,CASGLGRGQPQHF
TRBV10-1,-,-,TRBJ2-1,TGCGCCAGCAGTGGAGGGAAACGCGCCTACAATGAGCAGTTCTTC,CASSGGKRAYNEQFF
TRBV5-1,-,-,TRBJ2-1,TGCGCCAGCAGTATAGACAGGCCCTCCAGCAATGAGCAGTTCTTC,CASSIDRPSSNEQFF
TRBV5-4,-,TRBD2,TRBJ2-5,TGTGCCAGCAGTCGGAGGGGTAGCGGGAGGGAACAAGAGACCCAGTACTTC,CASSRRGSGREQETQYF
TRBV5-1,-,TRBD1,TRBJ1-1,TGCGCCAGCAGCCAAACAGGGGTCACTGAAGCTTTCTTT,CASSQTGVTEAFF
TRBV5-1,-,-,TRBJ1-2,TGCGCCAGCAGCTTGGGTAACCAGGGCTATGGCTACACCTTC,CASSLGNQGYGYTF
TRBV10-3,-,TRBD1,TRBJ1-2,TGTGCCATCAGCGGGACAGGGAACTATGGCTACACCTTC,CAISGTGNYGYTF
TRBV5-1,-,TRBD2,TRBJ2-1,TGCGCCAGCAGCAGAGGACTAGCGGGAAGTGGAGGCAATGAGCAGTTCTTC,CASSRGLAGSGGNEQFF
TRBV27,-,TRBD1,TRBJ2-7,TGTGCCAGCAGTCCTATCCTGACAGGGACAAAACCCCACGAGCAGTACTTC,CASSPILTGTKPHEQYF